This is a list of T cell receptor beta chains from one sample in a study of identical twins. Using its own MiXCR run on the 5' RACE reads, TCRdb lists one record per CDR3 protein. The sample has around 490,000 distinct CDR3 sequences, around an eighth seen once. These same records also appear under a second study, on yellow fever vaccine responses in identical twins.

What was sequenced was CD4+ T cells sorted from blood. Source of these receptors: a woman younger than 35 in good health. The CDR3 runs from the conserved cysteine through the conserved F or W. The order of the fields is J gene, V gene, D gene, clone size, CDR3 DNA, CDR3 protein. D genes are given only for firm matches. Where a row states a size, it is once, few, many or the class of an expanded clone; other rows omit it.

J: TRBJ2-1
V: TRBV24-1
D: TRBD1
size: .
DNA: TGTGCCACCAGTGATCCCAGACAGGGGGGGAGTTATGAGCAGTTCTTC
CDR3: CATSDPRQGGSYEQFF

J: TRBJ1-4
V: TRBV5-1
D: .
size: .
DNA: TGCGCCAGCAGTAATCTTAAGTCGAAACTGTTTTTT
CDR3: CASSNLKSKLFF

J: TRBJ1-6
V: TRBV7-2
D: .
size: few
DNA: TGTGCCAGCAGCTTAGCTCGAATCGATTCACCCCTCCACTTT
CDR3: CASSLARIDSPLHF

J: TRBJ1-5
V: TRBV20-1
D: .
size: .
DNA: TGCAGTGCCTTAACGGCAGGAGTGGGGAACCAGCCCCAGCATTTT
CDR3: CSALTAGVGNQPQHF

J: TRBJ2-5
V: TRBV18
D: TRBD2
size: many
DNA: TGTGCCAGCAGCCCGCTAGCGGGGGAGACCCAGTACTTC
CDR3: CASSPLAGETQYF

J: TRBJ2-5
V: TRBV20-1
D: .
size: .
DNA: TGCAGTGCTAGCTTATCGAGGTCCACCGGGCAAGAGACCCAGTACTTC
CDR3: CSASLSRSTGQETQYF

J: TRBJ2-5
V: TRBV6-5
D: TRBD2
size: .
DNA: TGTGCCAGCAGTTACTCCAAGCGGGGGGGCGAAGAGACCCAGTACTTC
CDR3: CASSYSKRGGEETQYF

J: TRBJ2-3
V: TRBV20-1
D: .
size: .
DNA: TGCAGTGCTAGAGACTACTACTCTAGCACAGATACGCAGTATTTT
CDR3: CSARDYYSSTDTQYF

J: TRBJ1-1
V: TRBV25-1
D: .
size: many
DNA: TGTGCCAGCAGTGAATTAGGCAGGGGAAGGGATGAAGCTTTCTTT
CDR3: CASSELGRGRDEAFF

J: TRBJ2-2
V: TRBV4-3
D: .
size: many
DNA: TGCGCCAGCAGCCAAGAGGTGGGCGGGATGAACACCGGGGAGCTGTTTTTT
CDR3: CASSQEVGGMNTGELFF

J: TRBJ2-7
V: TRBV28
D: .
size: few
DNA: TGTGCCAGCAGTTTAATGGACAAAGGGAGCTCCTACGAGCAGTACTTC
CDR3: CASSLMDKGSSYEQYF

J: TRBJ1-1
V: TRBV7-2
D: .
size: .
DNA: TGTGCCAGCATCTTAGGGTGGGGTGGCGCTGAAGCTTTCTTT
CDR3: CASILGWGGAEAFF

J: TRBJ2-5
V: TRBV18
D: TRBD2
size: .
DNA: TGTGCCAGCTCACCAAGTCGGGAGGGCCTCGGGGAGACCCAGTACTTC
CDR3: CASSPSREGLGETQYF

J: TRBJ1-6
V: TRBV29-1
D: TRBD1
size: few
DNA: TGCAGCGTGCGGGGACAGGGGGATAATTCACCCCTCCACTTT
CDR3: CSVRGQGDNSPLHF

J: TRBJ2-7
V: TRBV20-1
D: .
size: .
DNA: TGCAGTGCTACGCGGACCTACGAGCAGTACTTC
CDR3: CSATRTYEQYF

J: TRBJ2-4
V: TRBV7-2
D: TRBD2
size: .
DNA: TGTGCCAGCAGCTTAGCGGGCGCGCGGGAGCGGCAAAACATTCAGTACTTC
CDR3: CASSLAGARERQNIQYF

J: TRBJ1-5
V: TRBV29-1
D: TRBD1
size: many
DNA: TGCAGCGTGGTCTTGACAGGGAGAGACCAGCCCCAGCATTTT
CDR3: CSVVLTGRDQPQHF

J: TRBJ2-5
V: TRBV5-1
D: TRBD1
size: many
DNA: TGCGCCAGCAGCTGGACAGGCTTCCAAGAGACCCAGTACTTC
CDR3: CASSWTGFQETQYF

J: TRBJ2-2
V: TRBV15
D: TRBD2
size: many
DNA: TGTGCCACCGCAGGGCTAGCGGGAGTTAGAGACACCGGGGAGCTGTTTTTT
CDR3: CATAGLAGVRDTGELFF

J: TRBJ1-1
V: TRBV20-1
D: .
size: .
DNA: TGCAGTGCCCGGGACGGCAACACTGAAGCTTTCTTT
CDR3: CSARDGNTEAFF

J: TRBJ2-5
V: TRBV12-3/TRBV12-4
D: TRBD2
size: few
DNA: TGTGCCAGCACCTTACTAGCGGGAGGTATTGAGACCCAGTACTTC
CDR3: CASTLLAGGIETQYF

J: TRBJ2-2
V: TRBV7-9
D: TRBD1
size: few
DNA: TGTGCCAGCAGCTCCTACAGGGGTCGGGACACCGGGGAGCTGTTTTTT
CDR3: CASSSYRGRDTGELFF

J: TRBJ1-1
V: TRBV12-3/TRBV12-4
D: .
size: .
DNA: TGTGCCAGCAGTTTGCCCCCTTTCGGGGCTTTCTTT
CDR3: CASSLPPFGAFF

J: TRBJ2-5
V: TRBV12-3/TRBV12-4
D: .
size: few
DNA: TGTGCCAGCAGTTATAGACTAGGGGGGGAGTCGGAGACCCAGTACTTC
CDR3: CASSYRLGGESETQYF

J: TRBJ2-7
V: TRBV9
D: TRBD1
size: many
DNA: TGTGCCAGCAGCGGTACACAGGGGTACGAGCAGTACTTC
CDR3: CASSGTQGYEQYF

J: TRBJ2-7
V: TRBV28
D: .
size: .
DNA: TGTGCCAGCAGCCACGGACGGACCTACGAGCAGTACTTC
CDR3: CASSHGRTYEQYF

J: TRBJ2-5
V: TRBV7-8
D: .
size: .
DNA: TGTGCCAGCACCCAGGGGAGGGTGTCGGGGCGAGAGACCCAGTACTTC
CDR3: CASTQGRVSGRETQYF

J: TRBJ2-3
V: TRBV6-2/TRBV6-3
D: TRBD2
size: .
DNA: TGTGCCAGCAGTTATCTGGGCGGGAGGACCACAGATACGCAGTATTTT
CDR3: CASSYLGGRTTDTQYF

J: TRBJ2-3
V: TRBV20-1
D: .
size: .
DNA: TGCAGTGCTAGAAGGGGGCAGGGGGGGTTCGAGCAGTATTTT
CDR3: CSARRGQGGFEQYF

J: TRBJ1-1
V: TRBV2
D: TRBD1
size: many
DNA: TGTGCCAGCAGTGCCACAGGGGGCACTGAAGCTTTCTTT
CDR3: CASSATGGTEAFF

J: TRBJ2-3
V: TRBV7-2
D: .
size: few
DNA: TGTGCCAGCAGCTCCCAGGGTACGCAGTATTTT
CDR3: CASSSQGTQYF

J: TRBJ2-7
V: TRBV20-1
D: .
size: many
DNA: TGCAGTGCGCCCGGGGTCCCCGTAAACGAGCAGTACTTC
CDR3: CSAPGVPVNEQYF

J: TRBJ2-5
V: TRBV12-3/TRBV12-4
D: .
size: .
DNA: TGTGCCAGCAGTACTACGGGGGAGACCCAGTACTTC
CDR3: CASSTTGETQYF

J: TRBJ2-7
V: TRBV4-3
D: .
size: few
DNA: TGCGCCAGCAGCCAAGATTTTGGCGGGACGCCCTACGAGCAGTACTTC
CDR3: CASSQDFGGTPYEQYF

J: TRBJ1-6
V: TRBV7-2
D: .
size: few
DNA: TGTGCCAGCACCCCCGGCATGGGGTATTCACCCCTCCACTTT
CDR3: CASTPGMGYSPLHF

J: TRBJ2-3
V: TRBV6-1
D: TRBD1
size: few
DNA: TGTGCCAGCGGTCCGACAGGGGGAAACACAGATACGCAGTATTTT
CDR3: CASGPTGGNTDTQYF

J: TRBJ2-7
V: TRBV2
D: .
size: .
DNA: TGTGCCAGCAGGGACCCCTCCGTCTCCTACGAGCAGTACTTC
CDR3: CASRDPSVSYEQYF

J: TRBJ2-1
V: TRBV5-1
D: TRBD2
size: .
DNA: TGCGCCAGCAGTAGACTAGCGGGAGATTTAAATGAGCAGTTCTTC
CDR3: CASSRLAGDLNEQFF

J: TRBJ2-7
V: TRBV5-6
D: TRBD2
size: few
DNA: TGTGCCAGTAGTGGCGGGGGATCTAAATACGAGCAGTACTTC
CDR3: CASSGGGSKYEQYF

J: TRBJ2-2
V: TRBV5-1
D: .
size: .
DNA: TGCGCCAGCAGCGAGACTAGGGCCGGGGAGCTGTTTTTT
CDR3: CASSETRAGELFF

J: TRBJ2-1
V: TRBV18
D: TRBD2
size: few
DNA: TGTGCCAGCTCACATAGCGGGAAAGGGGACAATGAGCAGTTCTTC
CDR3: CASSHSGKGDNEQFF

J: TRBJ2-7
V: TRBV5-5
D: TRBD1
size: .
DNA: TGTGCCAGCAGCTCGGGAACAGGGGGCCTTTTCTACGAGCAGTACTTC
CDR3: CASSSGTGGLFYEQYF

J: TRBJ2-1
V: TRBV6-2/TRBV6-3
D: .
size: many
DNA: TGTGCCAGCGGAAACGGGGCGGGTGAGCAGTTCTTC
CDR3: CASGNGAGEQFF

J: TRBJ1-1
V: TRBV30
D: .
size: few
DNA: TGTGCCTGGAGTTCCCAGGACACTGAAGCTTTCTTT
CDR3: CAWSSQDTEAFF

J: TRBJ1-6
V: TRBV7-9
D: .
size: .
DNA: TGTGCCAGCAGCCACAAACGTGGGGGTTCACCCCTCCACTTT
CDR3: CASSHKRGGSPLHF

J: TRBJ2-6
V: TRBV7-3
D: .
size: .
DNA: TGTGCCAGCAGCCCCCACCCGGCGTCAGGGTTGTTTGGGGCCAACGTCCTGACTTTC
CDR3: CASSPHPASGLFGANVLTF

J: TRBJ2-3
V: TRBV20-1
D: TRBD1
size: many
DNA: TGCAGTGCTGAGACAGGGTGGTACTCAGATACGCAGTATTTT
CDR3: CSAETGWYSDTQYF

J: TRBJ2-7
V: TRBV12-3/TRBV12-4
D: TRBD2
size: .
DNA: TGTGCCAGCAGGGTAGCGGGAGGGCCTGAAGGTGAGCAGTACTTC
CDR3: CASRVAGGPEGEQYF

J: TRBJ2-7
V: TRBV5-5
D: .
size: .
DNA: TGTGCCAGCAGCTGGACGGGGGCGTTCCCCTACGAGCAGTACTTC
CDR3: CASSWTGAFPYEQYF

J: TRBJ2-5
V: TRBV5-6
D: TRBD1
size: .
DNA: TGTGCCAGCAGCCCCCTGCAACCGGGACAGGGAGAGACCCAGTACTTC
CDR3: CASSPLQPGQGETQYF

J: TRBJ2-3
V: TRBV29-1
D: TRBD2
size: few
DNA: TGCAGCGTTCCAGGGACTAGCGGACCAGATACGCAGTATTTT
CDR3: CSVPGTSGPDTQYF

J: TRBJ2-7
V: TRBV11-3
D: .
size: .
DNA: TGTGCCAGCAGCTTAGGTGGCTCAGGGGACTACGAGCAGTACTTC
CDR3: CASSLGGSGDYEQYF

J: TRBJ2-1
V: TRBV5-1
D: .
size: few
DNA: TGCGCCAGCAGCTTGGACCCTACTATCGGTGAGCAGTTCTTC
CDR3: CASSLDPTIGEQFF

J: TRBJ2-1
V: TRBV7-2
D: .
size: .
DNA: TGTGCCAGCAGCCGAAACAGGGTCTCCTACAATGAGCAGTTCTTC
CDR3: CASSRNRVSYNEQFF

J: TRBJ1-5
V: TRBV20-1
D: TRBD1
size: many
DNA: TGCAGTGCTTGGGACAGGGGGCATCAGCCCCAGCATTTT
CDR3: CSAWDRGHQPQHF